Below, 32 T cell receptor beta chains from the same sample are listed, as sequenced in a study of blood T cell repertoires in COVID-19. Measured with immunoSEQ multiplex PCR; TCRdb has only the in-frame clones, and not every one. The sample lists some 250,000 clones; about four fifths were seen once. The sequenced material came from peripheral blood. The receptor source for this set is a woman under 30 with acute or convalescent COVID-19.

V and J are TRBV7-6 and TRBJ1-4; tentatively, D is TRBD1 (6 bases). The CDR3 has 12 amino acids. Germline V gives CDR1 SGHVS, CDR2 FNYEAQ. Trimming took off 5 bases at V and 6 bases at J, with 7 bases between the two ends. CDR3 in amino acids: CASSRTDEKLFF. The DNA for the CDR3 is TGTGCCAGCAGCCGGACAGATGAAAAACTGTTTTTT.

This rearrangement joins TRBV21-1 to TRBJ2-7; the table's D gene call, TRBD2, was not cross checked with the DNA. TRBV21-1 is marked as a pseudogene. This CDR3 has 21 residues. CDR3: CASSKRNTSLLATSGRDEQYF. CDR3 nucleotides: TGTGCCAGCAGCAAAAGGAACACTTCGCTACTAGCTACTAGCGGGAGGGACGAGCAGTACTTC.

The genes are TRBV5-1 and TRBJ2-5; 10 positions agree with TRBD1. CDR3 size: 17 residues. Germline values: CDR1 SGHRS, CDR2 YFSETQ. The J segment lost 5 bases and the V segment lost 0 bases, leaving 10 bases of the junction unmatched. CDR3 bases: TGCGCCAGCAGCTTGGGACAGGGGGCGCCGAGAGCGGAGACCCAGTACTTC. It yields the protein CASSLGQGAPRAETQYF.

J is TRBJ1-1 and V is TRBV10-2; no reliable D call. Deletions cut 3 bases from V and 1 base from J, with 6 bases between. CDR1 and CDR2 from the germline V gene are WSHSY and SAAADI. CDR3 length: 13 residues. Written as DNA, the CDR3 is TGCGCCAGCAGTGAACAGAAGAACACTGAAGCTTTCTTT. It specifies CASSEQKNTEAFF.

V gene TRBV27 combines with J gene TRBJ1-3; 7 bases are shared with TRBD1. Germline-derived CDR1 and CDR2 are MNHEY and SMNVEV (reference sequence). CDR3 length: 14 amino acids. The V gene end was trimmed by 2 bases and the J gene end by 3 bases; junction bases not matched to a gene: 1. CDR3 in amino acids: CASSLTGDGNTIYF. The CDR3, as DNA: TGTGCCAGCAGTTTAACAGGGGATGGAAACACCATATATTTT.

The rearrangement uses TRBV10-3 and TRBJ2-7; TRBD1 aligns across 9 bases. The CDR3 runs 14 residues. The germline CDR1 and CDR2 sequences are ENHRY and SYGVKD. J was trimmed by 2 bases and V by 6 bases; bases with no gene match: 5. CDR3 sequence reads: CAISRTGDTYEQYF. The CDR3 DNA follows: TGTGCCATCAGCCGGACAGGGGACACCTACGAGCAGTACTTC.

The V gene is TRBV7-9, the J gene TRBJ1-1; TRBD1 might be the D (5 bases). Germline CDR1 and CDR2: SEHNR and FQNEAQ (reference sequence). The CDR3 consists of 13 residues. Trimming removed 5 bases at V and 4 bases at J, with 11 bases between. CDR3 region: CASSPTVGTEAFF. CDR3 nucleotides: TGTGCCAGCAGCCCGACAGTGGGCACTGAAGCTTTCTTT. The complete variable domain, with remaining parts taken from reference TRBV7-9 and TRBJ1-1, reads DTGVSQNPRHKITKRGQNVTFRCDPISEHNRLYWYRQTLGQGPEFLTYFQNEAQLEKSRLLSDRFSAERPKGSFSTLEIQRTEQGDSAMYLCASSPTVGTEAFFGQGTRLTVV.

The V and J genes are TRBV4-3 and TRBJ1-1; D is ambiguous. Trimming removed 1 base at V and 5 bases at J, with 17 bases between. The CDR3 consists of 16 residues. Germline loops: CDR1 LGHNA, CDR2 YSLEER. For the CDR3, the DNA is TGCGCCAGCAGCCAAGTGTTCACGGAAGGAGAGACTGAAGCTTTCTTT. Translation gives CASSQVFTEGETEAFF.

This clone was observed once. The V call is TRBV19, the J call TRBJ2-2; 9 bases are a match to TRBD1. The germline V gene has CDR1 LNHDA and CDR2 SQIVND (reference sequence). The CDR3 is made up of 15 amino acids. Losses at the gene ends were 7 bases for V and 4 bases for J; bases not matched to a gene: 7. The CDR3 DNA is TGTGCCAGTACCAGGGACAGGGCCGGCACCGGGGAGCTGTTTTTT. Translating gives CASTRDRAGTGELFF.

The chain links TRBV12-3 or TRBV12-4 to TRBJ1-4; possibly TRBD1 for D (5 bases). The V gene lost 1 base and the J gene lost 8 bases, with 8 bases spanning the gap. The CDR3 has 13 amino acids. The CDR3 DNA follows: TGTGCCAGCAGTTTAGATCAGGGAGAAAAACTGTTTTTT. Translation: CASSLDQGEKLFF.

This sequence joins TRBV28 and TRBJ2-2; 13 nucleotides agree with TRBD2. V was pared by 8 bases and J by 1 base, with 13 bases of the junction left unmatched. Germline values: CDR1 MDHEN, CDR2 SYDVKM. This CDR3 has 19 residues. The CDR3 sequence is CASDKEGLAGDWNTGELFF. The CDR3 bases are TGTGCCAGCGATAAAGAAGGACTAGCGGGAGACTGGAACACCGGGGAGCTGTTTTTT.

The genes are TRBV30 and TRBJ1-5; 7 nucleotides line up with TRBD1. The CDR3 covers 14 residues. V shed 2 bases, J shed 7 bases, and the junction held 8 bases outside the gene matches. Germline V gives CDR1 GTSNPN, CDR2 SVGIG (reference sequence). The CDR3 spells CAWSSRTGLQPQHF. In DNA, the CDR3 is TGTGCCTGGAGTTCTCGGACAGGTTTACAGCCCCAGCATTTT.

The chain couples TRBV4-3 to TRBJ2-2, with 9 bases fitting TRBD2. Looked up from germline, CDR1 is LGHNA and CDR2 is YSLEER. The CDR3 totals 15 residues. With 0 bases clipped from V and 5 bases from J, the junction kept 1 base outside the gene matches. The DNA of the CDR3 is TGCGCCAGCAGCCAAGAACTAGCGGGTACCGGGGAGCTGTTTTTT. Translated, it gives CASSQELAGTGELFF.

The rearrangement uses TRBV9 and TRBJ2-5, with D possibly TRBD2 on 6 matching bases. The CDR3 loop spans 15 amino acids. The germline V gene encodes CDR1 SGDLS and CDR2 YYNGEE. Deletions cut 3 bases from V and 1 base from J, with 13 bases between. In nucleotides, the CDR3 is TGTGCCAGCAGCGACGGGGGAGGCTTCCAAGAGACCCAGTACTTC. It is translated as CASSDGGGFQETQYF.

This chain uses TRBV20-1 with TRBJ2-7; 9 bases map to TRBD2. This CDR3 comprises 12 residues. CDR1 is DFQATT and CDR2 is SNEGSKA in the germline V gene (reference sequence). The trim removed 3 bases at V and 6 bases at J, leaving 3 bases unmatched. Here the CDR3 DNA reads TGCAGTGCTAGTGCGGGAGGGTCCGAGCAGTACTTC. Translated: CSASAGGSEQYF.

This clone appeared a single time. The chain employs TRBV7-6 and TRBJ1-2; D is unclear. Trimming shortened V by 1 base and J by 1 base, and 7 bases separated the two germline ends. The length of the CDR3 is 14 residues. In germline, CDR1 is SGHVS, CDR2 FNYEAQ. CDR3 amino acids: CASSLEDINYGYTF. In DNA, the CDR3 is TGTGCCAGCAGCTTAGAAGACATTAACTATGGCTACACCTTC.

The chain employs TRBV6-5 and TRBJ1-1, with TRBD1 identical over 12 bases. The V gene's germline CDR1 is MNHEY and CDR2 SVGAGI. The CDR3 sequence is 16 residues long. V was pared by 3 bases and J by 7 bases, with 9 bases of the junction left unmatched. For the CDR3, the DNA is TGTGCCAGCAGTTATGGGACAGGGGGCGCGGTGGATGAAGCTTTCTTT. It encodes CASSYGTGGAVDEAFF.

The chain uses TRBV9 and TRBJ2-5; 8 positions match TRBD1. CDR1 SGDLS and CDR2 YYNGEE come from the germline V gene. This CDR3 region has 13 residues. J lost 4 bases, V lost 2 bases, and 1 base had no gene match. Here the CDR3 reads CASSVGQAETQYF. The DNA of the CDR3 is TGTGCCAGCAGCGTGGGACAGGCAGAGACCCAGTACTTC.

This chain uses TRBV5-1 with TRBJ2-2, with 10 nucleotides matching TRBD2. Unmatched junction bases numbered 8, after V lost 4 bases and J lost 11 bases. In germline, CDR1 is SGHRS, CDR2 YFSETQ. The CDR3 runs 14 residues. The DNA for the CDR3 is TGCGCCAGCAGCCCGGGGACTAGCGCGGCTGAGCTGTTTTTT. Translation: CASSPGTSAAELFF.

This clone has only one observation. CDR3 residues: CASSNKGQVSYEQYF. The CDR3 bases are TGTGCCAGTAGTAATAAGGGACAGGTTTCCTACGAGCAGTACTTC. This chain uses TRBV19 with TRBJ2-7, with 8 nucleotides matching TRBD1. V was pared by 4 bases and J by 1 base, with 6 bases of the junction left unmatched. The CDR3 is made up of 15 amino acids. CDR1 and CDR2 (germline): LNHDA, SQIVND (reference sequence).

This chain joins TRBV7-2 and TRBJ2-7, with D tentatively TRBD2 (5 bases). This CDR3 is 15 amino acids long. The germline V gene has CDR1 SGHTA and CDR2 FQGNSA. Trimming took 0 bases from V and 0 from J, leaving 9 bases between them. The CDR3 reads CASSLAAGLSYEQYF. The CDR3 nucleotides are TGTGCCAGCAGCTTAGCGGCAGGACTCTCCTACGAGCAGTACTTC.

The genes are TRBV13 and TRBJ2-5, with 7 bases identical to TRBD1. Germline V gives CDR1 PRHDT, CDR2 FYEKMQ (reference sequence). Trimming cost V 1 base and J 5 bases; bases outside gene matches: 4. This CDR3 has 14 amino acids. The CDR3, as DNA: TGTGCCAGCAGCTTAGAGGGGGCTCTGGAGACCCAGTACTTC. Protein sequence: CASSLEGALETQYF.

The J gene is TRBJ2-1, the V gene TRBV28, with a possible D match to TRBD2 (6 bases). The germline gives CDR1 MDHEN, CDR2 SYDVKM. V shed 4 bases and J shed 10 bases, with 8 bases lying between them. The CDR3 runs to 11 residues. CDR3 amino acids: CASSSRGEQFF. The CDR3 DNA sequence: TGTGCCAGCAGTTCCCGGGGGGAGCAGTTCTTC.

The rearrangement uses TRBV6-2 or TRBV6-3 and TRBJ2-1, with a weak D call TRBD2 (5 bases). Germline CDR1 is MNHEY and CDR2 is SVGEGT. Trimming stripped 0 bases from V and 9 bases from J, with 9 bases between. The CDR3 spans 13 residues. CDR3 region: CASSYSSGIEQFF. The CDR3 bases are TGTGCCAGCAGTTACTCGTCGGGGATTGAGCAGTTCTTC.

V gene TRBV3-1 (or the pseudogene TRBV3-2) combines with J gene TRBJ1-5, with a possible D match to TRBD1 (6 bases). This CDR3 contains 13 residues. Trimming pared 5 bases from V and 4 bases from J, leaving 9 bases between. Per the germline V gene, CDR1 is LGHDT and CDR2 is YNNKEL (reference sequence). CDR3 DNA sequence: TGTGCCAGCAGCATTAGGGGGAATCAGCCCCAGCATTTT. Protein sequence: CASSIRGNQPQHF.

The rearrangement links TRBV6-5 to TRBJ2-7; the match to TRBD1 covers 9 bases. CDR3 size: 15 residues. The trim removed 2 bases at V and 1 base at J, leaving 3 bases unmatched. CDR1 and CDR2 from the germline V gene are MNHEY and SVGAGI. The CDR3 sequence is CASSYRTGVSYEQYF. DNA for the CDR3: TGTGCCAGCAGTTACCGGACAGGGGTTTCCTACGAGCAGTACTTC.

The rearrangement links TRBV27 to TRBJ1-1, with TRBD1 matching 9 bases. Trimming cost V 5 bases and J 2 bases; bases outside gene matches: 6. CDR1 is MNHEY, CDR2 SMNVEV, per germline (reference sequence). The CDR3 consists of 15 residues. The CDR3 region has the DNA TGTGCCAGCAGTCCCTGGACAGGGGCCAACACTGAAGCTTTCTTT. Amino acid sequence: CASSPWTGANTEAFF.

Only a few counts were recorded for this clone. This chain connects TRBV25-1 to TRBJ2-3; D is perhaps TRBD1 (6 bases). CDR3 size: 14 residues. CDR1 is MGHDK and CDR2 is SYGVNS in the germline V gene. Trimming took 4 bases from V and 1 from J, leaving 9 bases between them. CDR3 in DNA: TGTGCCAGCAGTGGCCGACAGGGCACAGATACGCAGTATTTT. It is translated as CASSGRQGTDTQYF.

This chain joins TRBV7-8 and TRBJ2-7; D remains ambiguous. Trimming took 5 bases from V and 4 from J, leaving 6 bases between them. The CDR3 is made up of 11 amino acids. Germline loops: CDR1 SGHVS, CDR2 FQNEAQ. The CDR3 protein is CASSVQYEQYF. CDR3 nucleotides: TGTGCCAGCAGCGTCCAGTACGAGCAGTACTTC.

The chain links TRBV7-9 to TRBJ2-4; weak D call: TRBD2 (6 bases). This CDR3 comprises 17 residues. Trimming removed 1 base from V and 5 bases from J, with 18 bases in between. Germline CDR1 is SEHNR and CDR2 is FQNEAQ (reference sequence). The CDR3 coding sequence is TGTGCCAGCAGCTTAGGTAGCGGAGGGGCCCCCCAAAACATTCAGTACTTC. This translates into CASSLGSGGAPQNIQYF.

The V and J genes are TRBV7-9 and TRBJ1-1; 10 nucleotides line up with TRBD1. Germline CDR1 and CDR2: SEHNR and FQNEAQ (reference sequence). The CDR3 consists of 18 residues. V shed 3 bases, J shed 0 bases, and the junction held 10 bases outside the gene matches. Here the CDR3 reads CASSFPGTGANLNTEAFF. The CDR3 nucleotides are TGTGCCAGCAGCTTTCCCGGGACAGGGGCAAACCTGAACACTGAAGCTTTCTTT.

The rearrangement links TRBV14 to TRBJ2-7; TRBD2 is a possible D gene (7 bases). CDR3 length: 19 amino acids. The V gene's germline CDR1 is SGHDN and CDR2 FVKESK. The ends were cut back, 1 base at V and 6 bases at J, with 28 bases in the middle. The CDR3 reads CASSQVILYGGQGDGEQYF. The DNA of the CDR3 is TGTGCCAGCAGCCAAGTGATTTTGTACGGGGGGCAGGGAGACGGCGAGCAGTACTTC.